Sequencing of this T cell receptor beta chain was carried out in a study of control samples from healthy donors and cancer patients. The germline V gene encodes CDR1 LNHDA and CDR2 SQIVND (reference sequence). This CDR3 comprises 15 residues. The ends were cut back, 3 bases at V and 2 bases at J, with 14 bases in the middle. Repertoires were generated with immunoSEQ multiplex PCR, while TCRdb's copy carries only in-frame clones and drops some. The sample shows about 110,000 clones, approximately 88% of them seen only once. This chain links TRBV19 with TRBJ2-7; D gene unclear. This TCR came from a woman aged 60-75 years with lung cancer. Sequencing was performed on PBMCs. The CDR3 sequence is CASSIGHTLPYEQYF. For the CDR3, the DNA is TGTGCCAGTAGTATCGGCCACACGCTGCCCTACGAGCAGTACTTC.